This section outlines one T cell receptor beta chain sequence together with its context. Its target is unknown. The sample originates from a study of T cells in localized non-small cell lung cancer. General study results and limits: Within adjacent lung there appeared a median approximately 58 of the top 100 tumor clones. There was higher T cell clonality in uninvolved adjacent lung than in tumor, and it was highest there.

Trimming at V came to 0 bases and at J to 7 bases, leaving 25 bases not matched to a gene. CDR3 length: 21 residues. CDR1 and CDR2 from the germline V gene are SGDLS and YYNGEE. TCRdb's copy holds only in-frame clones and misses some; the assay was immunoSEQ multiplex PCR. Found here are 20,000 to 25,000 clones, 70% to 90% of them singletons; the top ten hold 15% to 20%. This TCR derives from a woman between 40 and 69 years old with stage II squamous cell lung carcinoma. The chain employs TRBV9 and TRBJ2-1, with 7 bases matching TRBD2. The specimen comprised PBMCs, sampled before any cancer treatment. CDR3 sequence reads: CASSVGYDRTGKGRARNEQFF. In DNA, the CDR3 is TGTGCCAGCAGCGTAGGGTATGACCGGACGGGTAAAGGGAGGGCGAGGAATGAGCAGTTCTTC.